This TCR beta chain stems from a study of blood T cell repertoires in COVID-19. Across the study: There were acute and convalescent COVID-19 samples, and they came from the United States, Italy and Spain. Sources were T cells, B-cell-depleted T cells, or PBMCs; the material itself was cDNA or gDNA.

Trimming pared 5 bases from V and 4 bases from J, leaving 15 bases between. Germline loops: CDR1 LNHNV, CDR2 YYDKDF (reference sequence). The CDR3 sequence is 14 residues long. Patients at the Seattle site were enrolled during active infection and followed longitudinally. Authors' methods: Using reference gene primer amplification, nucleated cell counts were estimated. Sequencing used immunoSEQ multiplex PCR; TCRdb keeps in-frame clones, though not all of them. For V, J and clone size, that table is used; D and trimming come from the DNA. The sample consists of about 360,000 clones, about 88% of them appearing once.

Sequencing used peripheral blood. The TCR comes from a woman aged 60-70 years with COVID-19, enrolled during active disease. The chain has TRBV15 and TRBJ2-7, with D possibly TRBD2 on 6 matching bases. CDR3 coding DNA: TGTGCCACCAGCGCTCGCGGGGCTGCATACGAGCAGTACTTC. Protein sequence: CATSARGAAYEQYF. Drawing the rest from reference TRBV15 and TRBJ2-7, the complete variable domain is DAMVIQNPRYQVTQFGKPVTLSCSQTLNHNVMYWYQQKSSQAPKLLFHYYDKDFNNEADTPDNFQSRRPNTSFCFLDIRSPGLGDTAMYLCATSARGAAYEQYFGPGTRLTVT.